The rows below give T cell receptor beta chains drawn from one sample of a study of blood T cell repertoires in COVID-19. Assay: immunoSEQ multiplex PCR; the TCRdb copy retains only in-frame clones and omits some. The table has 190,000 or so clones, roughly 86% seen once. Sequencing used peripheral blood. The receptors here all came from a man aged 35 to 55 with active or convalescent COVID-19. CDR3s leave out the opening cysteine and the closing phenylalanine or tryptophan.

v_call	j_call	cdr3_aa
TRBV19	TRBJ1-1	ASTYTVNTEAF
TRBV6-2/TRBV6-3	TRBJ2-3	ASSYFIDTDTQY
TRBV6-6	TRBJ2-1	ASKIERGGYNEQF
TRBV9	TRBJ1-1	ASSAGSLNTEAF
TRBV2	TRBJ2-7	ASRGTDKSYEQY
TRBV12-3/TRBV12-4	TRBJ1-4	ASSSLNEKLF
TRBV2	TRBJ2-7	ASSAGTGYEQY
TRBV4-2	TRBJ1-2	ASSQDGEGYGYT
TRBV3-1/TRBV3-2	TRBJ1-4	ASSTGTNNEKLF
TRBV29-1	TRBJ1-2	SVEDPGMGYT
TRBV7-6	TRBJ1-5	ASSPYGGIGRLSNQPQH
TRBV7-6	TRBJ2-1	ASSFRLAGDLSYNEQF
TRBV7-9	TRBJ1-6	ASSLDAGPAFNSPLH
TRBV10-3	TRBJ1-1	AISETSNTEAF
TRBV3-1/TRBV3-2	TRBJ1-2	ASSRGNVDYT
TRBV9	TRBJ2-7	ASSVGGDSYEQY
TRBV12-5	TRBJ1-1	ASGLTGGNTEAF
TRBV6-6	TRBJ2-3	ASSQTRGARTDTQY
TRBV5-1	TRBJ2-7	ASRGQANYEQY
TRBV6-6	TRBJ1-2	ASTEHRDRPTYGYT
TRBV6-6	TRBJ1-5	ASSPQRPGQGIPRGQPQH
TRBV28	TRBJ1-4	ASSPPGQGRNEKLF
TRBV14	TRBJ1-1	ASSPQSRDKGTPLTEAF
TRBV14	TRBJ1-6	ASSQDLTGTNSPLH
TRBV11-1	TRBJ1-1	ASSFDRANTEAF
TRBV6-5	TRBJ2-7	ASNTGGEQY
TRBV10-3	TRBJ2-2	AISAGTGLTGELF
TRBV5-6	TRBJ1-1	ASSKQAGTLGVNTEAF
TRBV10-3	TRBJ1-2	AISESQQGYGYT
TRBV28	TRBJ1-6	ASSLLGTGLYTYNSPLH
TRBV2	TRBJ1-2	ASSPDRGEYGYT
TRBV4-2	TRBJ1-1	ASSQEGRGVTEAF
TRBV6-1	TRBJ1-3	ASSEAPGQVAGNTIY
TRBV7-9	TRBJ1-6	ASSLTGSGNNSPLH
TRBV6-4	TRBJ2-1	ASSVTGGVNEQF
TRBV7-6	TRBJ2-2	ASSLASQGVTGELF
TRBV6-5	TRBJ1-1	ASSPGTEAF
TRBV5-1	TRBJ2-7	ASSLESGTGTHEQY
TRBV6-2/TRBV6-3	TRBJ2-5	ASSRGLGETQY